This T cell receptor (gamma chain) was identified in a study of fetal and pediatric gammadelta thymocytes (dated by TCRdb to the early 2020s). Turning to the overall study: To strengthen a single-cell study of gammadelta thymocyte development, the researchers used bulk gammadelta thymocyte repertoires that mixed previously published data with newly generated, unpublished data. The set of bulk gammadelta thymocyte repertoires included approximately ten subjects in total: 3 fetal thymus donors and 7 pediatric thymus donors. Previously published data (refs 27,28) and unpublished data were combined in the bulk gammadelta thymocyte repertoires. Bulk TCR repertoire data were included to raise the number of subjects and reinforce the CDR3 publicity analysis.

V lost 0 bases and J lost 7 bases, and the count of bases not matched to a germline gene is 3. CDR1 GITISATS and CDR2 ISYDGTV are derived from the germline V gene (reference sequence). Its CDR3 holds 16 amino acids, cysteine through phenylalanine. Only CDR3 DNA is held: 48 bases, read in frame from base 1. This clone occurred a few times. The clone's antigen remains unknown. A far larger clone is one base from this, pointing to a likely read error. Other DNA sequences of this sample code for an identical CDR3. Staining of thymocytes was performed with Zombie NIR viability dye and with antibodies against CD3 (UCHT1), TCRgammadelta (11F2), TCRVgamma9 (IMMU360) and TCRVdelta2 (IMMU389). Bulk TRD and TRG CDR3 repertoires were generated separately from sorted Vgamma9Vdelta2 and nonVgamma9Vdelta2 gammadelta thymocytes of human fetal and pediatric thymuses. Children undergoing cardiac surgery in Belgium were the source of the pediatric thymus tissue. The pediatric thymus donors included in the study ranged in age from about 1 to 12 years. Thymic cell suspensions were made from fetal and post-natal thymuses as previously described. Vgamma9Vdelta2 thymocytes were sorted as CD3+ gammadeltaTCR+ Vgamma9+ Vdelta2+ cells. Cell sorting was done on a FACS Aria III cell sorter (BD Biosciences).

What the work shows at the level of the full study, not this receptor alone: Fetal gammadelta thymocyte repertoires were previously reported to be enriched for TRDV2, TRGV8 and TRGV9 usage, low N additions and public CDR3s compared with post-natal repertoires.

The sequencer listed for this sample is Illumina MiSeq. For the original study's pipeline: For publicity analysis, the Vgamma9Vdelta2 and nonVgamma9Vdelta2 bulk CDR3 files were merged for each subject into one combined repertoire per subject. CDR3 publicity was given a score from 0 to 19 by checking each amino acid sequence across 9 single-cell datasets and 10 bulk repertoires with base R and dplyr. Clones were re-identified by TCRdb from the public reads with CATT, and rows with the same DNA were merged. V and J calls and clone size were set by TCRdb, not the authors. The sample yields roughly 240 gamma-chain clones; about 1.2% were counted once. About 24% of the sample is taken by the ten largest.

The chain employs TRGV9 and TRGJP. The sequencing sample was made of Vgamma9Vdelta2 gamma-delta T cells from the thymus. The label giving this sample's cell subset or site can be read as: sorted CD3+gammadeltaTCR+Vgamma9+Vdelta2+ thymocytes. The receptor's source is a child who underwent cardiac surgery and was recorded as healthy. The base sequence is TGTGCCTTGTGGGAGGTGCAGGAGTTGGGCAAAAAAATCAAGGTATTT. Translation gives CALWEVQELGKKIKVF.